This T cell receptor (beta chain) is from a study of cytomegalovirus exposure and HLA in healthy donors (dated by TCRdb to the late 2010s). Context from the whole study: According to an earlier analysis of 550 to 700 of the donors, roughly 180 million T cells yielded 100 million or so unique TCR beta sequences and 276 Gb of sequence data. An early release that covered about 600 HLA-typed donors contained around 330 gigabases of sequencing data and about 93 million unique TCR sequences. The later analysis used no new phenotypic data to find candidate immune exposures, relying instead on TCR beta sequences and their occurrence across donors. Among the approximately 420 genotyped donors, around 81% belonged to the genetic ancestry cluster associated with self-reported Caucasian donors. The study was designed to test whether signatures of past pathogen exposure could be identified by cataloging public T cell receptors. Among about 410 genotyped donors of the cohort, an average of roughly 230,000 unique TCR beta nucleotide sequences was sequenced per donor, of which approximately 19% were non-productive. To decide whether each TCR beta V gene segment behaved as functional or pseudogenic, an earlier analysis of approximately 590 of the donors relied on high-throughput TCR beta sequencing. A later genetic analysis used genome-wide SNP genotypes for about three fifths of the 666 donors, treating that subset as a discovery cohort. To study patterns of TCR occurrence, a later analysis re-analyzed previously published TCR beta repertoires from around 670 donors and added high-resolution HLA genotyping. Along with the approximately 620-subject first cohort, a separate validation cohort of over a hundred different subjects was used. HLA typing included class I and class II loci at four-digit resolution. Every discovery cohort repertoire had been produced on one sequencing platform. The study profiled the T cell repertoires of 500 to 800 subjects by immunosequencing and related them to cytomegalovirus serostatus. Typing coverage differed by locus: A, B, C, DRB1 and DQB1 were typed in about 629-640 donors, DQA1 in 500 to 550, DPA1 in around 580, and DPB1 in 472. Four to six DR-DQ haplotypes were handled as single units for association and clustering, since linkage in the cohort was strong. Donor age, sex, ethnicity and CMV serostatus were collected together with the repertoire data. To predict cytomegalovirus infection status, the study brought together high-throughput TCR immunosequencing, statistical association of individual TCRs with disease status, and machine learning.

Libraries came from the immunoSEQ multiplex PCR assay. A mixture of 60 forward primers for TCR Vbeta segments and 13 reverse primers for TCR Jbeta segments was used in the multiplex PCR. The CDR3 region of rearranged TCR beta genes was amplified from genomic DNA with a multiplex PCR assay. The Illumina HiSeq System was used to sequence the amplified TCR beta libraries as 87-base-pair reads. Per the authors' processing: A later analysis tallied roughly 78 million unique TCR beta chains across the 666 repertoires, and approximately 12 million of those chains were shared by two or more donors. Raw reads were error-corrected and collapsed into unique sequences with a nearest-neighbor algorithm that merged closely related sequences to remove PCR and sequencing errors. V, D and J gene segments were assigned by aligning CDR3 sequences to IMGT reference sequences. Each retained sequence needed at least a six-nucleotide match to both a V gene segment and a J gene segment. A rearrangement counted as productive if the CDR3 had no stop codons and remained in frame with V and J, and every other rearrangement counted as non-productive. CDR3 was defined by IMGT convention, running from the second conserved V-encoded cysteine to the conserved J-encoded phenylalanine. Sequences without an unambiguous match to a single V gene segment were excluded from the earlier analysis of about 600 of the donors. An earlier analysis of almost 600 of the donors classified V segments as functional when productive rearrangements were above 56.7% and as segregating when the standard deviation between donors was above 5%. A statistical classification framework was built for diagnosing cytomegalovirus status from the catalog of TCR beta chain sequences. V and J gene assignment, in a later analysis, came from comparing TCR nucleotide sequences with IMGT/GENE-DB human TR gene sequences. A later analysis assigned CDR3 sequences and most-parsimonious VDJ recombination scenarios with the TCRdist pipeline. A later analysis defined each TCR beta chain by its CDR3 amino acid sequence plus V-gene family, and excluded reads lacking a unique V-gene family. As a way to deal with suspected cross-contamination and a sequencing artifact, a later analysis dropped 500 to 700 nucleotide sequences that were highly shared and had low generation probability. In a later analysis, a clonal expansion index for each public chain was calculated from normalized within-repertoire ranks of inferred template counts. Generation probabilities in a later analysis came from a VDJ recombination model fitted to out-of-frame rearrangements, and those results were checked against IGoR. Hypergeometric tests were used in a later analysis to score TCR-TCR, TCR-HLA and TCR-CMV co-occurrence, with a repertoire-size bias correction applied to the TCR pairs. A later analysis estimated false discovery rates by permuting HLA or CMV assignments 20 times. A later analysis grouped co-occurring TCRs with DBSCAN, adding TCRdist sequence similarity when clustering within HLA-allele-positive subsets. For co-occurrence clustering, repertoires with fewer than 30,000 or more than 120,000 public chains were excluded, along with five or six repertoires with anomalous nucleotide sharing. TCRdb's version of the immuneACCESS table is confined to in-frame rearrangements and falls short of the full clone set. An unresolved V gene accounts for under half of the shortfall where checked; the remainder is of unknown origin. Clone size and the V and J calls come from that table; the DNA yielded D and trimming. The table for this sample lists tens of thousands of clones; 78% of them were counted only once. The ten largest make up under 5% of the sample.

There are a few counts of this clone. What this receptor recognizes is not known. The sample holds no much larger clone one base away, and base qualities are not on file. The cohort consisted of approximately 690 healthy bone marrow donors. Cohort members were all nominally healthy when sampled, although unrecorded immune exposures were likely present. The donor was CMV seropositive and belonged to the group of around 300 seropositive cohort members. Every donor gave a peripheral blood sample, and the peripheral blood mononuclear cells from that sample were used for TCR beta sequencing. Genomic DNA extraction from the blood cell samples was performed with the Qiagen DNeasy Blood Extraction Kit. Findings and caveats that apply to the study as a whole: In a later analysis, the rate of TCR association differed among HLA loci, with DRB1 alleles having the most associated TCRs and HLA-C alleles having the fewest. In a later genetic analysis, a missense DCLRE1C variant was associated with V-gene and J-gene trimming of TCR beta chains, and the association was replicated in an independent cohort. In both the original and validation cohorts, the classifier was reported to diagnose cytomegalovirus status with high specificity and sensitivity. A further reported finding was that TCR beta sequences accurately predicted the HLA-A and HLA-B alleles for most subjects in the first cohort. A later analysis associated about 17,000 TCR beta sequences with specific HLA alleles at a false discovery rate of 0.05. Because counts were too low, more than 15 rarely observed V segments, including chromosome 9 orphons, were left out of the earlier analysis of about 500 of the donors. A cluster of highly shared sequence variants was judged likely to represent a technical artifact of the sequencing pipeline. Most TCR sequences were observed very rarely across donors, whereas some public TCRs were present in many individuals. Linkage disequilibrium might explain the correlated functional status among segregating V segments, but an unknown experimental factor could not be ruled out. HLA typing was unavailable for some donors at each locus, so association tests used only the typed subset. Broadly in line with IMGT annotations, most TCR beta V segments showed up in productive rearrangements about 87% or about 30% of the time in an earlier analysis of roughly 590 of the donors. In vitro tests confirmed that a few of the cytomegalovirus-associated TCR beta chains recognize cytomegalovirus antigens. When HLA alleles, especially DR and DQ, strongly co-occurred, TCR associations were difficult to assign to individual alleles. In a later analysis, most CMV-associated TCR beta chains were found to appear HLA-restricted, with HLA associations seemingly driven largely by CMV exposure. CMV serostatus was the only immune exposure information available for the cohort. The presence/absence analyses assumed that sequencing depth was roughly uniform across donors, and that assumption may not be true. In a later analysis, several top co-occurrence clusters were reported to appear linked to parvovirus B19, influenza, CMV and Epstein-Barr virus. In a later analysis, HLA-associated TCR beta chains showed more clonal expansion and lower generation probabilities than non-associated chains that were equally common. Only TCR beta chains were sequenced in this cohort, and the absence of alpha or paired-chain data limited detectable features. The authors suggested that the approach could potentially be generalized to other disease states and immunological phenotypes. A total of fewer than 200 TCR beta chains were listed by the study as associated with cytomegalovirus. According to a later genetic analysis, donors in an Asian-associated ancestry cluster had fewer N-insertions in productive TCRs than the approximately 630-donor mean.

This clonotype was obtained from a male donor in good health and CMV-seropositive. The sequenced material came from PBMCs.

The DNA sequence follows: TGTGCCAGCAGCCCACACCTAGGCTATGGCTACACCTTC. Its protein is CASSPHLGYGYTF. The V and J segments used are TRBV5-5 and TRBJ1-2, with the D gene call left open. Relative to germline, V is 4 bases shorter and J is 4 bases shorter, with 11 bases between their ends. The CDR3 starts with the cysteine, ends with the phenylalanine, and has 13 residues. CDR3 DNA only is kept here, 39 bases in frame from base 1. CDR1 and CDR2, per the germline V gene (reference sequence), are SGHKS and YYEKEE.